Shown below are 5 T cell receptor beta chains from a single sample sequenced in a study of blood T cell repertoires in COVID-19 (dated by TCRdb to the early 2020s). The library relied on the immunoSEQ multiplex PCR assay. TCRdb carries this immuneACCESS record with in-frame sequences only. Its versions omit some clonotypes, under half of them owing to an unresolved V gene in the studies checked, with the rest unexplained. The sample contains 270,000 or so clones, about 91% of them found a single time. Of the sample, approximately 2.9% falls within the top ten clones. Sample: PBMCs or T cells enriched from blood (not recorded which). The receptor set was obtained from a man aged 40-49 years who had been exposed to COVID-19.

The chain recombines TRBV5-1 with TRBJ1-1, with 7 bases aligning to TRBD1. The CDR3 covers 15 residues. Germline V gene lookup returns CDR1 SGHRS and CDR2 YFSETQ. The V segment lost 4 bases and the J segment 5 bases; nucleotides outside the gene matches: 11. The CDR3 is CASSILSGQRTEAFF. The CDR3 DNA reads TGCGCCAGCAGCATACTCTCGGGACAGCGGACTGAAGCTTTCTTT.

The rearrangement links TRBV5-6 to TRBJ1-1; D is possibly TRBD1 (6 bases). V lost 3 bases and J lost 1, with 16 bases in between. Germline CDR1 reads SGHDT; CDR2 reads YYEEEE. This CDR3 spans 16 amino acids. The DNA for the CDR3 is TGTGCCAGCAGCTGGGAGAGGGGGTCTAGGAACACTGAAGCTTTCTTT. It specifies CASSWERGSRNTEAFF.

The chain joins TRBV30 to TRBJ2-2; no reliable D call. The CDR3 spans 16 residues. Germline V gene data show CDR1 as GTSNPN and CDR2 as SVGIG (reference sequence). The V gene lost 3 bases and the J gene lost 0 bases, with 14 bases spanning the gap. CDR3 region: CAWSPKTYSNTGELFF. The CDR3 coding sequence is TGTGCCTGGAGCCCTAAGACTTATTCGAACACCGGGGAGCTGTTTTTT.

J is TRBJ1-6 and V is TRBV3-1 (or the pseudogene TRBV3-2), with TRBD1 as a possible D gene (6 bases). The CDR3 spans 16 residues. Trimming cost V 4 bases and J 10 bases, with 20 bases left between them. Germline CDR1 reads LGHDT; CDR2 reads YNNKEL (reference sequence). CDR3 in DNA: TGTGCCAGCAGCCCCCCCTGGGGGGGGCGAGGCTCACCCCTCCACTTT. This encodes CASSPPWGGRGSPLHF.

The rearrangement links TRBV10-3 to TRBJ2-3; possibly TRBD2 for D (5 bases). CDR1 and CDR2 from the germline V gene are ENHRY and SYGVKD. Trimming took off 2 bases at V and 0 bases at J, with 15 bases between the two ends. The CDR3 contains 17 residues. The CDR3 DNA reads as TGTGCCATCAGTGAGGGCGGGCCTAGTGTGAGCACAGATACGCAGTATTTT. Translation gives CAISEGGPSVSTDTQYF.